This note documents a single T cell receptor beta chain sequence. The clone's antigen remains unknown. Qualities for individual bases were not recorded, and no much larger clone is one base off. In total, around 600 healthy bone marrow donors made up the cohort. At the time of sampling, all cohort members were nominally healthy, though unrecorded immune exposures were likely present. The donor tested CMV seronegative, placing the donor among the 350 to 400 seronegative members of the cohort. Each donor provided a peripheral blood sample, and peripheral blood mononuclear cells were used for TCR beta sequencing. Genomic DNA was extracted from the blood cell samples with the Qiagen DNeasy Blood Extraction Kit. Library construction relied on the immunoSEQ multiplex PCR assay. For the multiplex PCR, a mixture combining 60 forward primers for TCR Vbeta segments and 13 reverse primers for TCR Jbeta segments was used. A multiplex PCR assay on genomic DNA amplified the CDR3 region of rearranged TCR beta genes. Amplified TCR beta libraries were sequenced as 87-base-pair reads on the Illumina HiSeq System. Concerning the study's data processing: A later analysis counted some 80 million unique TCR beta chains across the 650 to 700 repertoires, and about 10 million of these chains were shared by at least two donors. To remove PCR and sequencing errors, raw reads were error-corrected and collapsed into unique sequences using a nearest-neighbor algorithm that merged closely related sequences. Alignment of CDR3 sequences to IMGT reference sequences was used to assign V, D and J gene segments. For a sequence to be retained, at least a six-nucleotide match to both a V gene segment and a J gene segment was required. Rearrangements were called productive when the CDR3 lacked stop codons and stayed in frame with V and J; all others were non-productive. CDR3 was defined by IMGT convention, running from the second conserved V-encoded cysteine to the conserved J-encoded phenylalanine. Sequences without an unambiguous match to a single V gene segment were excluded from the earlier analysis of almost 600 of the donors. An earlier analysis of roughly 590 of the donors called V segments functional above 56.7% productive rearrangements and segregating when the between-donor standard deviation exceeded 5%. A statistical classification framework was built for diagnosing cytomegalovirus status from the catalog of TCR beta chain sequences. In a later analysis, V and J genes were assigned by comparing TCR nucleotide sequences against IMGT/GENE-DB human TR gene sequences. In a later analysis, CDR3 sequences and most-parsimonious VDJ recombination scenarios were assigned using the TCRdist pipeline. In a later analysis, each TCR beta chain was defined by its CDR3 amino acid sequence together with its V-gene family, and reads lacking a unique V-gene family were excluded. As a way to deal with suspected cross-contamination and a sequencing artifact, a later analysis dropped approximately 590 nucleotide sequences that were highly shared and had low generation probability. In a later analysis, a clonal expansion index was calculated for each public chain from normalized within-repertoire ranks of inferred template counts. Generation probabilities in a later analysis came from a VDJ recombination model fitted to out-of-frame rearrangements, and those results were checked against IGoR. A later analysis scored TCR-TCR, TCR-HLA and TCR-CMV co-occurrence with hypergeometric tests, applying a repertoire-size bias correction to TCR pairs. False discovery rates were estimated in a later analysis by permuting HLA or CMV assignments 20 times. In a later analysis, co-occurring TCRs were grouped using DBSCAN, and TCRdist sequence similarity was added for clustering within HLA-allele-positive subsets. Repertoires with fewer than 30,000 or more than 120,000 public chains, plus five repertoires with anomalous nucleotide sharing, were excluded from co-occurrence clustering. In TCRdb, the immuneACCESS table is reduced to in-frame sequences with V and J assigned. These tables do not hold every clone; where another copy was compared, an unresolved V gene accounts for under half, and the others remain unexplained. D and trimming come from the DNA, and the V and J calls and clone size come from that table. For this sample there are 150,000 to 200,000 clones; 82% appear just once. The ten largest clonotypes hold over 1.5% of the sample.

The source of the sample is a study of cytomegalovirus exposure and HLA in healthy donors (dated 2017 in TCRdb). About the full investigation: An earlier analysis of some 600 of the donors reported 250 to 350 Gb of sequence data and 117 million unique TCR beta sequences obtained from some 170 million T cells. An early release covering over 500 HLA-typed donors comprised around 300 gigabases of sequencing data and around 80 million unique TCR sequences. An earlier analysis of 587 of the donors applied high-throughput TCR beta sequencing to assess whether each TCR beta V gene segment acted as functional or pseudogenic. To predict cytomegalovirus infection status, the study combined high-throughput TCR immunosequencing, statistical association of individual TCRs with disease status, and machine learning. The study profiled the T cell repertoires of more than 500 subjects by immunosequencing and related them to cytomegalovirus serostatus. Alongside the repertoire data, information on donor age, sex, ethnicity and CMV serostatus was compiled. The study was designed to test whether signatures of past pathogen exposure could be identified by cataloging public T cell receptors. Rather than drawing on any new phenotypic data, the later analysis identified candidate immune exposures from TCR beta sequences and the way those sequences occurred across donors. The number of typed donors differed by locus: about 620-640 for A, B, C, DRB1 and DQB1; approximately 530 for DQA1; fewer than 610 for DPA1; and some 470 for DPB1. HLA typing covered class I and class II loci at four-digit resolution. A separate validation cohort of 100 to 150 different subjects was used in addition to the roughly 700-subject first cohort. All discovery cohort repertoires had been generated on a single sequencing platform. A later analysis re-examined previously published TCR beta repertoires from roughly 650 donors and added high-resolution HLA genotyping to investigate patterns of TCR occurrence. Because of strong linkage in the cohort, roughly five DR-DQ haplotypes were treated as single units for association and clustering. Among the roughly 400 genotyped donors, around 81% belonged to the genetic ancestry cluster associated with self-reported Caucasian donors. Among roughly 400 genotyped donors of the cohort, an average of roughly 230,000 unique TCR beta nucleotide sequences was sequenced per donor, of which roughly 17% were non-productive. In a later genetic analysis, genome-wide SNP genotypes for about 65% of the roughly 700 donors were used, and that subset was treated as a discovery cohort. Study-level results and caveats: Cytomegalovirus status was reported to be diagnosed by the classifier with high specificity and sensitivity in both the original and validation cohorts. Because HLA typing was unavailable for some donors at each locus, only the typed subset was used in association tests. Immune exposure information for the cohort was limited to CMV serostatus. A further reported finding was that TCR beta sequences accurately predicted the HLA-A and HLA-B alleles for most subjects in the first cohort. Most CMV-associated TCR beta chains appeared to be HLA-restricted in a later analysis, and the HLA associations seemed to be driven largely by CMV exposure. In this cohort, only TCR beta chains were sequenced, and detectable features were limited by the absence of alpha or paired-chain data. The study listed approximately 150 TCR beta chains as associated with cytomegalovirus. The 87-base-pair reads could not distinguish some IMGT-functional V segments, including TRBV6-2 and TRBV6-3, so those segments were excluded. A cluster of highly shared sequence variants was judged likely to represent a technical artifact of the sequencing pipeline. The authors suggested that the approach could potentially be extended to other disease states and immunological phenotypes. Three of the identified cytomegalovirus-associated TCR beta chains were confirmed in vitro to be specific for cytomegalovirus antigens. Because counts were too low, 15 to 20 rarely observed V segments, including chromosome 9 orphons, were excluded from the earlier analysis of 587 of the donors. In a later analysis, the rate of TCR association differed among HLA loci, with DRB1 alleles having the most associated TCRs and HLA-C alleles having the fewest. An earlier analysis of 587 of the donors showed that most TCR beta V segments appeared in productive rearrangements either about 87% or about 30% of the time, which broadly matched IMGT annotations. Strong co-occurrence of HLA alleles, especially DR and DQ, made assigning TCR associations to individual alleles difficult. A later analysis associated about 17,000 TCR beta sequences with specific HLA alleles at a false discovery rate of 0.05. According to a later analysis, parvovirus B19, influenza, CMV and Epstein-Barr virus appeared linked to several top co-occurrence clusters. Correlated functional status among segregating V segments might be attributable to linkage disequilibrium, but an unknown experimental factor could not be ruled out. A later genetic analysis associated a missense DCLRE1C variant with V-gene and J-gene trimming of TCR beta chains, and an independent cohort replicated the association. According to a later genetic analysis, donors in an Asian-associated ancestry cluster had fewer N-insertions in productive TCRs than the roughly 700-donor mean. Across donors, most TCR sequences were observed very rarely, whereas some public TCRs were present in many individuals. Roughly uniform sequencing depth across donors was assumed in presence/absence analyses, although this assumption may not hold. Compared with equally common non-associated chains, HLA-associated TCR beta chains in a later analysis were more clonally expanded and had lower generation probabilities.

The CDR3 runs 16 residues from the cysteine to the phenylalanine. The only DNA kept is the CDR3, 48 bases in frame from the first base. In the germline V gene, CDR1 corresponds to SQVTM and CDR2 to ANQGSEA. Here V drops 1 base and J drops 1 base, and the junction holds 2 bases not matched to any gene. This TCR derives from a man aged 35 to 55 in good health and CMV-seronegative. In this chain, TRBV29-1 is recombined with TRBJ2-1; 12 bases in between match TRBD2. The sequenced material came from PBMCs. The bases are TGCAGCGTTGAAGGGGGGACTAGCGGGTCCTACAATGAGCAGTTCTTC. Its product reads: CSVEGGTSGSYNEQFF.